The clone carrying this TCR beta chain was picked up many times. No antigen is known for it. V gave up 4 bases and J gave up 1 base, with 9 bases separating them. CDR1 and CDR2 from the germline V gene are MGHRA and YSYEKL. The CDR3 spans 14 residues. The data are from a study of T cell repertoires in cytomegalovirus infection. Study summary: Alongside well-studied HLA-B-restricted CMV epitopes, recently identified HLA-C-restricted CMV epitopes were also used. It can be stated that public TCR beta signatures indicated CMV infection as well as a matching HLA type. Points from the study as a whole: Summed frequency of shared TCR beta families picked out CMV carriers who also had the relevant HLA.

MiXCR was run by TCRdb on the reads, yielding one entry per CDR3 protein. There are 90,000 to 110,000 distinct CDR3 sequences in the sample; 25% to 35% occur only once, and 80% to 90% lies in the top ten. The clonotype comes from a human donor in good health (CMV status not recorded). Some clones in this sample may be carry-over from other donors' samples. The starting material was CD8+ T cells from cultured PBMCs, obtained from culture after CMV antigen stimulation. The chain is built from TRBV4-1 and TRBJ2-3; D unresolved. CDR3 region: CASSLGFGTDTQYF. The CDR3 nucleotides are TGCGCCAGCAGCCTTGGGTTTGGCACAGATACGCAGTATTTT.